The next 12 T cell receptor beta chains were all read from a single sample in a study of blood T cell repertoires in COVID-19. Data came from immunoSEQ multiplex PCR; TCRdb stores just in-frame clones and leaves some out. The sample has roughly 320,000 clones, just under 90% seen once. Sequencing used peripheral blood. Receptor source: a woman younger than 45 with COVID-19, enrolled during active disease.

This chain connects TRBV3-1 (or the pseudogene TRBV3-2) to TRBJ2-7; maybe TRBD2 (5 bases). CDR3 length: 16 amino acids. Trimming removed 0 bases from V and 2 bases from J, with 14 bases in between. The germline gives CDR1 LGHDT, CDR2 YNNKEL (reference sequence). The CDR3 DNA follows: TGTGCCAGCAGCCAAGAAGAGGGCTTAAAGACCTACGAGCAGTACTTC. It codes for CASSQEEGLKTYEQYF.

This chain connects TRBV19 to TRBJ2-3, with a tentative D call TRBD1 (5 bases). Deletions cut 3 bases from V and 1 base from J, with 14 bases between. The CDR3 is 16 residues long. Germline V CDR1 and CDR2: LNHDA, SQIVND (reference sequence). CDR3 nucleotides: TGTGCCAGTAGTATCCCGCAGGGTCTGGGCACAGATACGCAGTATTTT. Protein: CASSIPQGLGTDTQYF.

This chain joins TRBV2 and TRBJ1-2; D is perhaps TRBD1 (5 bases). The V and J ends lost 4 bases and 2 bases respectively, with 14 bases between them. This CDR3 spans 15 amino acids. CDR1 SNHLY and CDR2 FYNNEI come from the germline V gene. The DNA of the CDR3 is TGTGCCAGCAGTGGCCCGGGGGAATTCAACTATGGCTACACCTTC. Protein: CASSGPGEFNYGYTF.

The V call is TRBV19, the J call TRBJ2-7, with 8 positions matching TRBD1. Per germline, CDR1 LNHDA and CDR2 SQIVND (reference sequence). The CDR3 is made up of 13 amino acids. The V segment lost 4 bases and the J segment 6 bases; nucleotides outside the gene matches: 5. The CDR3, as DNA: TGTGCCAGTAGTACAGAGACAGGGGTCGAGCAGTACTTC. Translated, it gives CASSTETGVEQYF.

The chain links TRBV6-5 to TRBJ1-2; 8 bases align to TRBD1. The CDR3 length is 14 residues. V shed 6 bases, J shed 11 bases, and the junction held 14 bases outside the gene matches. Looked up from germline, CDR1 is MNHEY and CDR2 is SVGAGI. CDR3 protein: CASSPGGTGSTYTF. CDR3 coding DNA: TGTGCCAGCAGCCCAGGGGGCACGGGTAGCACTTACACCTTC.

The chain is built from TRBV6-6 and TRBJ2-2; 7 nucleotides match TRBD1. CDR1 and CDR2 from the germline V gene are MNHNY and SVGAGI (reference sequence). The CDR3 has 16 residues. Trimming cost V 6 bases and J 1 base; bases outside gene matches: 8. CDR3 DNA: TGTGCCAGCAGGCAAACAGGGGTGGGGAACACCGGGGAGCTGTTTTTT. This gives the protein CASRQTGVGNTGELFF.

The chain is built from TRBV11-2 and TRBJ2-2; possibly TRBD1 for D (5 bases). The V and J ends lost 8 bases and 1 base respectively, with 11 bases between them. Germline V gene data show CDR1 as SGHAT and CDR2 as FQNNGV. The length of the CDR3 is 14 residues. This chain's CDR3 is CASGSRENTGELFF. CDR3 DNA sequence: TGTGCCAGCGGAAGCAGGGAGAACACCGGGGAGCTGTTTTTT. Using reference TRBV11-2 and TRBJ2-2 for the parts outside the CDR3, the full variable domain is EAGVAQSPRYKIIEKRQSVAFWCNPISGHATLYWYQQILGQGPKLLIQFQNNGVVDDSQLPKDRFSAERLKGVDSTLKIQPAKLEDSAVYLCASGSRENTGELFFGEGSRLTVL.

The table lists this clone with a few counts. The chain is built from TRBV11-2 and TRBJ2-1; possibly TRBD2 for D (5 bases). Germline-derived CDR1 and CDR2 are SGHAT and FQNNGV. V was trimmed by 5 bases and J by 4 bases, leaving 18 bases between them. This CDR3 is built from 16 residues. In DNA, the CDR3 is TGTGCCAGCAGCCCGAGTTTCCGGGGTCCTTACAATGAGCAGTTCTTC. Protein product: CASSPSFRGPYNEQFF. Looking up the rest from reference TRBV11-2 and TRBJ2-1 gives the full variable domain: EAGVAQSPRYKIIEKRQSVAFWCNPISGHATLYWYQQILGQGPKLLIQFQNNGVVDDSQLPKDRFSAERLKGVDSTLKIQPAKLEDSAVYLCASSPSFRGPYNEQFFGPGTRLTVL.

This rearrangement joins TRBV27 to TRBJ2-7; 7 bases align to TRBD1. V lost 0 bases and J lost 7; bases outside the gene matches: 9. This CDR3 spans 15 amino acids. Looked up from germline, CDR1 is MNHEY and CDR2 is SMNVEV (reference sequence). The CDR3 DNA follows: TGTGCCAGCAGTTTATCAGGGACAGAGCCTAGGGAGCAGTACTTC. Translating it yields CASSLSGTEPREQYF.

The J gene is TRBJ1-2, the V gene TRBV27, with D hard to call. The germline V gene encodes CDR1 MNHEY and CDR2 SMNVEV (reference sequence). V lost 3 bases, J lost 0 bases, and 14 bases lay in between. CDR3 length: 16 amino acids. Here the CDR3 reads CASSLPPQVPNYGYTF. Written as DNA, the CDR3 is TGTGCCAGCAGTTTGCCCCCGCAGGTCCCTAACTATGGCTACACCTTC.

This chain uses TRBV19 with TRBJ1-6; 7 bases line up with TRBD1. This CDR3 is 19 amino acids long. Germline-derived CDR1 and CDR2 are LNHDA and SQIVND (reference sequence). With 5 bases clipped from V and 0 bases from J, the junction kept 13 bases outside the gene matches. The CDR3 loop is CASSGRQGGASSYNSPLHF. In DNA form, the CDR3 reads TGTGCCAGTAGTGGACGACAGGGAGGAGCCAGCTCCTATAATTCACCCCTCCACTTT.

This rearrangement joins TRBV3-1 (or the pseudogene TRBV3-2) to TRBJ1-2; D gene ambiguous. The CDR3 has 11 residues. From germline, CDR1 is LGHDT and CDR2 YNNKEL (reference sequence). V lost 3 bases to trimming and J lost 8 bases, with 7 bases between them. The CDR3 reads CASSQARGYTF. As DNA, the CDR3 is TGTGCCAGCAGCCAGGCCAGGGGCTACACCTTC.